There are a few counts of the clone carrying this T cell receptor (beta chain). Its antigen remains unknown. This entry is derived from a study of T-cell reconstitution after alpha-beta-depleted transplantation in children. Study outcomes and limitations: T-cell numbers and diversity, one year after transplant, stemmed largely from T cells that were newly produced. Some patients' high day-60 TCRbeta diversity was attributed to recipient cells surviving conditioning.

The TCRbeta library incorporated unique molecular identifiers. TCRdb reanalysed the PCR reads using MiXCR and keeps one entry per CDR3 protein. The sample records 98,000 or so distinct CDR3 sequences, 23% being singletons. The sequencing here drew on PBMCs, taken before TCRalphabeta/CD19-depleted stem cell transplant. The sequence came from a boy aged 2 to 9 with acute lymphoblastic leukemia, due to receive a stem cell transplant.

In nucleotides, the CDR3 is TGTGCCAGCAGCTTATTCCTTGGCACAGCAAGCAAAGAGACCCAGTACTTC. Its translation: CASSLFLGTASKETQYF. The J gene is TRBJ2-5, the V gene TRBV7-2; D is undetermined. CDR1 is SGHTA, CDR2 FQGNSA, per germline. The CDR3 runs to 17 residues. Trimming stripped 2 bases from V and 3 bases from J, with 19 bases between. Based on the CDR3 plus reference TRBV7-2 and TRBJ2-5, the full variable domain is GAGVSQSPSNKVTEKGKDVELRCDPISGHTALYWYRQSLGQGLEFLIYFQGNSAPDKSGLPSDRFSAERTGGSVSTLTIQRTQQEDSAVYLCASSLFLGTASKETQYFGPGTRLLVL.